This record concerns one T cell receptor (beta chain) sequence. This clonotype was seen at least ten times. No cognate antigen has been identified for it. Within one base of it there is no much larger clone, and no base qualities were kept. Ficoll-Paque density gradient centrifugation was used to isolate PBMCs. Reading from cysteine to phenylalanine, the CDR3 counts 18 amino acids. Only the CDR3 DNA stays, 54 bases, in frame from base 1. Relative to germline, V is missing 0 bases and J is missing 0 bases, with 8 bases of the junction outside any gene match. CDR1 SGHRS and CDR2 YFSETQ were looked up in the germline V gene. The data were taken from a study of T-cell memory formation after mild COVID-19 listed by TCRdb under 2021. Turning to the overall study: TCR sequence clusters from the two donors were found to be largely donor specific. The cohort was made up of two young adult volunteers, one female and one male, who were previously healthy. T-cell clones expanding and contracting after mild COVID-19 in a couple of donors were tracked by longitudinal TCRalpha and TCRbeta repertoire sequencing. Beyond this particular receptor, the publication reports: From day 15 to 85, contracting clones showed balanced CD4/CD8 phenotypes, whereas a second wave of clones that expanded from day 15 to 37 leaned towards CD4+. Contracting CD4+ clones appeared mostly in the CM and EM memory subsets, whereas CD8+ clones were enriched in EMRA. Some responding clones were detected in pre-infection memory, which suggested that pre-existing cross-reactive memory T cells had joined the SARS-CoV-2 response. SARS-CoV-2 specificity was not confirmed for the second-wave clones peaking on day 37. Only two mild cases were covered by the study, and larger cohorts that include severe cases with pre-infection samples were considered necessary.

Sequencing relied on an Illumina NovaSeq 6000. Using 5'RACE with constant-segment primers, TCRalpha and TCRbeta cDNA libraries were constructed, with sample barcodes and unique molecular identifiers added in the process. Trizol reagent was used to extract RNA from every sample. Amplification of the libraries took two PCR steps, and the second step added a second sample barcode plus Illumina TruSeq adapters. The libraries were sequenced on an Illumina NovaSeq using 2 x 150 bp paired-end reads. The published analysis was carried out like this. Reads were demultiplexed and collapsed into UMI-guided consensus sequences with migec v1.2.7. With mixcr v2.1.11, UMI consensuses were aligned to TRA and TRB V and J templates and assembled into clonotypes. A clonotype was counted as expanded or contracted only when both edgeR and NoisET called the clonotype significant, with the noise models trained on biological replicates. For edgeR calls, a false discovery rate-adjusted p below 0.01 and a log2 fold-change threshold of 1 were applied. PCA with hierarchical clustering of max-normalized trajectories of the 1000 most abundant clonotypes was used as exploratory dynamics analysis. The CD4 or CD8 phenotype of responding clones was assigned using the separately sequenced CD4+ and CD8+ repertoires. The public reads were reprocessed in TCRdb via fastp at Q25 and MiXCR, keeping in-frame beta chains. Merged by CDR3 protein, the rows form single entries marked with the most common genes and DNA. V and J calls and clone size were set by TCRdb, not the authors. The sample table records some 5,700 distinct CDR3 sequences; more than 15% of these occur just once. The ten largest clones add up to around 60% of the sample.

The sequence came from an adult woman who had mild COVID-19 (a few samples of this study predate the infection). The sample titles of this study are shuffled in the database, so cell type and time point are left out; the donor was told from shared clones. The rearrangement joined TRBV5-1 to TRBJ2-1; a stretch of 8 junction bases matches TRBD2. Sequencing was carried out using PBMCs or a T cell subset sorted from them (not recorded which). The CDR3 loop reads CASSLDGGAHNSYNEQFF. In nucleotides, the sequence is TGCGCCAGCAGCTTGGACGGGGGGGCCCATAACTCCTACAATGAGCAGTTCTTC.